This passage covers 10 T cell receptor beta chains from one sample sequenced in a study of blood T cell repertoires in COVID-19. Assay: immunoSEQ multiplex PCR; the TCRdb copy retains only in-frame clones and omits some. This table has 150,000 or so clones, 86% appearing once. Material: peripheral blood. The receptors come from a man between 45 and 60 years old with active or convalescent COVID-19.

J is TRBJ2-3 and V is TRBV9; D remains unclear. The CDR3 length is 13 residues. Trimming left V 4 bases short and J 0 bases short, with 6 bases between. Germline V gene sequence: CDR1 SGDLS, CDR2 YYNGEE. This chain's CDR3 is CASSSTSTDTQYF. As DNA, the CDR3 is TGTGCCAGCAGCTCGACTAGCACAGATACGCAGTATTTT.

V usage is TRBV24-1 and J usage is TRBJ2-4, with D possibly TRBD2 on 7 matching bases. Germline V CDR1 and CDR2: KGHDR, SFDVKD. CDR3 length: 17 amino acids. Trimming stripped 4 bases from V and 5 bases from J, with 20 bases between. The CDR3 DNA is TGTGCCACCAGTGACCCAACGGGGGGACAAGAAGAAAACATTCAGTACTTC. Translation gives CATSDPTGGQEENIQYF.

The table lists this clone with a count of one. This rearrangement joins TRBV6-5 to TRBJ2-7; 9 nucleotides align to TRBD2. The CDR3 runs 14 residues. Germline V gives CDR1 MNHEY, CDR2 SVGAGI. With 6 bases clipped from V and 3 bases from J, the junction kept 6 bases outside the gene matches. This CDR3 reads CASRPREGLYEQYF. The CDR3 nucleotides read TGTGCCAGCAGACCGCGGGAGGGCCTCTACGAGCAGTACTTC.

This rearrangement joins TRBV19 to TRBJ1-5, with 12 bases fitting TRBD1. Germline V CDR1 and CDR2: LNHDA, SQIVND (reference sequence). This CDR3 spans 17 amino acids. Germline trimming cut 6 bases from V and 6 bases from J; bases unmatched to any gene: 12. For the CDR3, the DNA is TGTGCCAGTAGACCTCCGAAGGGGGACAGGGGGCGTCAGCCCCAGCATTTT. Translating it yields CASRPPKGDRGRQPQHF.

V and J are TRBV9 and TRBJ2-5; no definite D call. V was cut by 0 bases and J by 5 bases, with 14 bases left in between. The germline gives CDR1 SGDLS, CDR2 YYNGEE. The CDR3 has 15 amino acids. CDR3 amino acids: CASSVDSSAGETQYF. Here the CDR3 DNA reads TGTGCCAGCAGCGTAGACTCTTCCGCCGGGGAGACCCAGTACTTC.

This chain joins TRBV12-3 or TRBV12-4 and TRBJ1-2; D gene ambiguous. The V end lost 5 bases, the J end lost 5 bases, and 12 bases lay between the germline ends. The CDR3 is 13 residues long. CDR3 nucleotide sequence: TGTGCCAGCAGTCCTCTCCAGGCATATGGCTACACCTTC. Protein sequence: CASSPLQAYGYTF.

This CDR3 is CASSLNPGQGASQYF. In nucleotides, the CDR3 is TGTGCCAGCAGCTTAAATCCGGGACAGGGGGCTTCCCAGTACTTC. The chain carries TRBV7-6 and TRBJ2-7, with 12 nucleotides matching TRBD1. With 2 bases clipped from V and 10 bases from J, the junction kept 9 bases outside the gene matches. The CDR3 has 15 amino acids. CDR1 and CDR2 from the germline V gene are SGHVS and FNYEAQ.

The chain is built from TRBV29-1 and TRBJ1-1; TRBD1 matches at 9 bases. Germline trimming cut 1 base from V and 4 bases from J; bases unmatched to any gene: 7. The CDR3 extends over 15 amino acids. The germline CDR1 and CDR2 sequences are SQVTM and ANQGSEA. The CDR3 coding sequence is TGCAGCGTTGAAGTCTCTAAGACAGGGGGCACTGAAGCTTTCTTT. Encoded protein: CSVEVSKTGGTEAFF.

CDR3 sequence reads: CASSLRGTNDEQYF. Written as DNA, the CDR3 is TGTGCCAGTAGTTTAAGGGGGACCAACGACGAGCAGTACTTC. The chain has TRBV19 and TRBJ2-7; a weak D match, TRBD1 (6 bases). Deletions cut 5 bases from V and 5 bases from J, with 16 bases between. Germline V gives CDR1 LNHDA, CDR2 SQIVND (reference sequence). The CDR3 contains 14 residues.

The CDR3 DNA reads TGTGCCAGCAGCCAAGTAGAGGGGCCCCAGCATTTT. Amino acids: CASSQVEGPQHF. The J gene is TRBJ1-5, the V gene TRBV3-1 (or the pseudogene TRBV3-2); unclear D gene. In germline, CDR1 is LGHDT, CDR2 YNNKEL (reference sequence). The CDR3 sequence is 12 residues long. V was pared by 1 base and J by 9 bases, with 7 bases between.